Described below is a single TCR beta chain sequence and its context. These data come from a study of shared clonotypes between healthy human individuals. CDR3 length equals 15 residues. V lost 0 bases and J lost 4; bases outside the gene matches: 5. Germline V CDR1 and CDR2: PRHDT, FYEKMQ (reference sequence). Some clones are missing from TCRdb's copy, which holds only in-frame ones; the method was immunoSEQ multiplex PCR. Here the sample spans hundreds of thousands of clones, roughly 95% being singletons. Only CD45RO-negative cells positively selected for CCR7 counted as naive CD8 cells, so terminally differentiated effector memory CD45RA+ cells were excluded. Every contributor of samples was a Caucasian grown-up residing in Nashville, Tennessee.

V is TRBV13 and J is TRBJ1-2; TRBD1 matches at 7 bases. This TCR was sampled from a woman under 40 in good health. Sequenced material: naive CD8+ T cells sorted from blood. The CDR3 bases are TGTGCCAGCAGCTTAGGCGTAGGACAGGCCTATGGCTACACCTTC. It is translated as CASSLGVGQAYGYTF.